The 14 T cell receptor beta chains given below trace back to one sample, sequenced in a study of regulatory T cells in long-lasting Graves disease. Relying on iRepertoire HTBI primers and Arm-PCR of CDR3 regions, the team built TCR beta libraries. MiXCR, applied by TCRdb to the multiplex PCR reads, yields one record per CDR3 protein. The sample yields a few hundred thousand distinct CDR3 sequences, around a fifth seen once. As for time point: persistent/refractory GD, antithyroid drugs over 5 years with positive TRAb. Researchers made the TCR library from RNA that was extracted from PBMCs. The input for sequencing was peripheral blood mononuclear cells (PBMCs), taken when the disease was refractory, from a patient treated with antithyroid drugs. These TCRs come from a female donor with Graves disease.

This clonotype was recorded at least ten times. This chain joins TRBV28 and TRBJ1-5; D not certain. In germline, CDR1 is MDHEN, CDR2 SYDVKM. V lost 2 bases, J lost 0 bases, and 17 bases lay in between. The CDR3 totals 18 residues. The CDR3: CASSLRGPDPNSNQPQHF. CDR3 DNA: TGTGCCAGCAGTTTACGCGGGCCCGATCCTAATAGCAATCAGCCCCAGCATTTT. Full variable domain (missing parts from reference TRBV28 and TRBJ1-5): DVKVTQSSRYLVKRTGEKVFLECVQDMDHENMFWYRQDPGLGLRLIYFSYDVKMKEKGDIPEGYSVSREKKERFSLILESASTNQTSMYLCASSLRGPDPNSNQPQHFGDGTRLSIL.

A few counts support this clonotype. CDR3 sequence reads: CASSYPGGGGEQYF. CDR3 sequence (DNA): TGTGCCAGCAGCTACCCCGGCGGGGGAGGCGAGCAGTACTTC. The genes are TRBV5-4 and TRBJ2-7; 7 bases match TRBD2. The V gene's germline CDR1 is SGHNT and CDR2 YYREEE (reference sequence). V was clipped by 3 bases and J by 6 bases; unmatched bases: 9. The CDR3 totals 14 residues.

This clonotype was detected a few times. The chain uses TRBV28 and TRBJ1-5, with no clear D. This CDR3 is 12 amino acids long. Trimming took off 6 bases at V and 7 bases at J, with 10 bases between the two ends. Germline assignment: CDR1 MDHEN and CDR2 SYDVKM. The CDR3, as DNA: TGTGCCAGCAGACGATATGGCCAGCCCCAGCATTTT. It specifies CASRRYGQPQHF.

This clonotype was recorded many times. V gene TRBV11-2 combines with J gene TRBJ2-2; D is undetermined. The CDR3 runs to 15 residues. Trimming shortened V by 0 bases and J by 2 bases, and 7 bases separated the two germline ends. Per germline, CDR1 SGHAT and CDR2 FQNNGV. The CDR3 sequence: CASSLDSTNTGELFF. The CDR3 DNA follows: TGTGCCAGCAGCTTAGACAGCACCAACACCGGGGAGCTGTTTTTT.

A few counts support this clonotype. The chain couples TRBV7-9 to TRBJ1-2, with no clear D. The CDR3 has 15 amino acids. The V gene's germline CDR1 is SEHNR and CDR2 FQNEAQ (reference sequence). V gave up 5 bases and J gave up 7 bases, with 20 bases separating them. This CDR3 reads CASSKAQVQLGGYTF. The CDR3 region has the DNA TGTGCCAGCAGCAAGGCGCAGGTGCAGTTGGGTGGCTACACCTTC. Full variable domain (rest looked up from reference TRBV7-9 and TRBJ1-2): DTGVSQNPRHKITKRGQNVTFRCDPISEHNRLYWYRQTLGQGPEFLTYFQNEAQLEKSRLLSDRFSAERPKGSFSTLEIQRTEQGDSAMYLCASSKAQVQLGGYTFGSGTRLTVV.

The chain recombines TRBV19 with TRBJ2-3; D gene ambiguous. Germline CDR1 is LNHDA and CDR2 is SQIVND (reference sequence). V lost 6 bases to trimming and J lost 0 bases, with 13 bases between them. The CDR3 length is 15 residues. The CDR3 coding sequence is TGTGCCAGTAGGCCCCAGCAGTCTAGCACAGATACGCAGTATTTT. Protein: CASRPQQSSTDTQYF.

V is TRBV29-1 and J is TRBJ1-5; the D gene is possibly TRBD1 (6 bases). V was cut by 5 bases and J by 0 bases, with 14 bases left in between. Germline-derived CDR1 and CDR2 are SQVTM and ANQGSEA. The CDR3 is made up of 15 amino acids. CDR3 sequence: CSVQTGSDSNQPQHF. Here the CDR3 DNA reads TGCAGCGTTCAGACAGGCAGCGATAGCAATCAGCCCCAGCATTTT.

V and J are TRBV7-2 and TRBJ1-1; TRBD1 might be the D (5 bases). The CDR3 runs 14 residues. V was cut by 2 bases and J by 5 bases, with 12 bases left in between. CDR1 is SGHTA and CDR2 is FQGNSA in the germline V gene. CDR3 nucleotides: TGTGCCAGCAGCTTATTGGGGGGGAGTACTGAAGCTTTCTTT. This encodes CASSLLGGSTEAFF. Variable domain in full (rest from reference TRBV7-2 and TRBJ1-1): GAGVSQSPSNKVTEKGKDVELRCDPISGHTALYWYRQSLGQGLEFLIYFQGNSAPDKSGLPSDRFSAERTGGSVSTLTIQRTQQEDSAVYLCASSLLGGSTEAFFGQGTRLTVV.

This clonotype has only one observation. A read error may explain this, as a much larger clone is one base away. The V and J genes are TRBV20-1 and TRBJ1-4; D might be TRBD1 (5 bases). This CDR3 comprises 14 residues. V lost 0 bases, J lost 7 bases, and 12 bases lay in between. CDR1 and CDR2 from the germline V gene are DFQATT and SNEGSKA (reference sequence). The CDR3 protein is CSARDPSRVEKLFF. CDR3 nucleotides: TGCAGTGCTAGAGATCCCAGCAGGGTTGAAAAACTGTTTTTT.

The gene calls are TRBV4-1 and TRBJ2-5; possible D gene TRBD1, 6 bases. V was clipped by 0 bases and J by 2 bases, with 13 bases between them. Germline lookup yields CDR1 MGHRA and CDR2 YSYEKL. The CDR3 totals 16 residues. DNA for the CDR3: TGCGCCAGCAGCCAAGATGGCTTAGGGGGTCAAGAGACCCAGTACTTC. Translating gives CASSQDGLGGQETQYF.

This rearrangement joins TRBV5-6 to TRBJ2-2, with a possible D match to TRBD2 (6 bases). Germline-derived CDR1 and CDR2 are SGHDT and YYEEEE. The CDR3 has 14 amino acids. Trimming removed 3 bases from V and 5 bases from J, with 11 bases in between. As DNA, the CDR3 is TGTGCCAGCAGCTCGGAAAGCGGGACCGGGGAGCTGTTTTTT. Encoded protein: CASSSESGTGELFF.

This clonotype came up many times. This chain connects TRBV28 to TRBJ1-1; D gene uncertain. The CDR3 has 14 amino acids. The germline V gene has CDR1 MDHEN and CDR2 SYDVKM. Trimming cost V 1 base and J 1 base, with 7 bases left between them. The CDR3 sequence: CASSLLTENTEAFF. CDR3 DNA sequence: TGTGCCAGCAGTTTATTAACAGAGAACACTGAAGCTTTCTTT.

The chain couples TRBV20-1 to TRBJ2-2; TRBD2 might be the D (5 bases). The CDR3 runs to 16 residues. V lost 2 bases and J 0 bases, leaving 13 bases between the germline ends. CDR1 and CDR2 from the germline V gene are DFQATT and SNEGSKA (reference sequence). CDR3 coding DNA: TGCAGTGCTAGATGGTGGACTCGGGCGAACACCGGGGAGCTGTTTTTT. Translating it yields CSARWWTRANTGELFF.

Many counts were recorded for this clonotype. V usage is TRBV12-3 or TRBV12-4 and J usage is TRBJ1-5; perhaps TRBD1 as D (6 bases). The V and J ends lost 0 bases and 3 bases respectively, with 9 bases between them. The length of the CDR3 is 15 residues. CDR3 DNA: TGTGCCAGCAGTTTAGCAACAGGGACCAATCAGCCCCAGCATTTT. It codes for CASSLATGTNQPQHF.